The 9 T cell receptor beta chains reported below all come from one sample, sequenced in a study of persistence of HIV-infected CD4 T cells. The libraries were made with immunoSEQ version 4 in survey mode. Method: immunoSEQ multiplex PCR; TCRdb's copy keeps in-frame clones and lacks some. The sample has 25,000 to 35,000 clones, 80% to 90% seen once. Cells were stimulated with CMV-infected fibroblast lysates at 8 to 10 ug/mL. Memory cells lacking CD40L and CD69 with high CD45RO were sorted. Their recognized antigens are unknown. The input for sequencing was CD4+ T cells sorted from PBMCs after roughly 20-hour stimulation, taken from a patient who received antiretroviral therapy. All receptors come from an adult man with HIV who was CMV-seropositive.

This clone was counted a few times. The rearrangement links TRBV30 to TRBJ1-3; D perhaps matches TRBD1 (6 bases). Germline V gene lookup returns CDR1 GTSNPN and CDR2 SVGIG (reference sequence). The CDR3 is 13 amino acids. V was shortened by 3 bases and J by 6 bases, with 12 bases between the two germline ends. The CDR3 DNA reads as TGTGCCTGGAGGAAATGGGGGGCAAACACCATATATTTT. Translation gives CAWRKWGANTIYF.

The chain links TRBV14 to TRBJ2-1; 12 bases align to TRBD2. CDR1 is SGHDN, CDR2 FVKESK, per germline. The V and J ends lost 4 bases and 14 bases, in that order; junction bases with no gene match: 12. The CDR3 is 15 residues long. The CDR3 sequence is CASSPTGLAGSREFF. In DNA, the CDR3 is TGTGCCAGCAGCCCCACAGGACTAGCGGGGTCCAGGGAGTTCTTC.

The chain recombines TRBV10-1 with TRBJ2-3, with D possibly TRBD1 on 5 matching bases. The ends were cut back, 5 bases at V and 3 bases at J, with 18 bases in the middle. CDR3 length: 16 amino acids. Germline V gene data show CDR1 as WNHNN and CDR2 as SYGVQD (reference sequence). CDR3 region: CASSPDWGGHTDTQYF. In DNA form, the CDR3 reads TGCGCCAGCAGTCCCGATTGGGGCGGTCATACAGATACGCAGTATTTT.

The chain employs TRBV7-8 and TRBJ1-1; maybe TRBD1 (5 bases). This CDR3 is 17 amino acids long. Germline V gene data show CDR1 as SGHVS and CDR2 as FQNEAQ. Trimming removed 5 bases from V and 0 bases from J, with 19 bases in between. The CDR3 reads CASSPRVYRGVNTEAFF. CDR3 DNA sequence: TGTGCCAGCAGCCCCCGGGTATATCGGGGCGTGAACACTGAAGCTTTCTTT.

The chain couples TRBV9 to TRBJ1-5, with TRBD1 as a possible D gene (5 bases). This CDR3 has 15 residues. In germline, CDR1 is SGDLS, CDR2 YYNGEE. The germline V and J ends were trimmed by 4 bases and 3 bases, with 14 bases remaining between them. CDR3 sequence reads: CASSPVDSLNQPQHF. CDR3 bases: TGTGCCAGCAGCCCCGTCGACAGCCTCAATCAGCCCCAGCATTTT.

The rearrangement joins TRBV24-1 to TRBJ2-7; D gene ambiguous. CDR3 length: 14 amino acids. V lost 5 bases and J 2 bases, leaving 12 bases between the germline ends. Germline V gene lookup returns CDR1 KGHDR and CDR2 SFDVKD. CDR3 bases: TGTGCCACCAGTGCCCCCCGGCGGCCCTACGAGCAGTACTTC. Its translation: CATSAPRRPYEQYF.

The rearrangement joins TRBV10-1 to TRBJ2-1, with 9 bases matching TRBD1. V was clipped by 6 bases and J by 4 bases; unmatched bases: 7. This CDR3 is built from 15 residues. CDR1 and CDR2 from the germline V gene are WNHNN and SYGVQD (reference sequence). The CDR3 DNA reads as TGCGCCAGCAGCCCCGGACAGGGGCCATACAATGAGCAGTTCTTC. Translation: CASSPGQGPYNEQFF.

V is TRBV27 and J is TRBJ1-3, with unresolved D. CDR3 length equals 18 residues. The germline gives CDR1 MNHEY, CDR2 SMNVEV (reference sequence). V lost 7 bases and J lost 2, with 24 bases in between. The CDR3 here is CASNIYRQRIGTGNTIYF. CDR3 nucleotide sequence: TGTGCCAGCAACATTTATCGTCAGAGGATCGGTACTGGAAACACCATATATTTT.

This chain connects TRBV2 to TRBJ1-2; perhaps TRBD1 as D (6 bases). Trimming shortened V by 1 base and J by 1 base, and 16 bases separated the two germline ends. Germline CDR1 is SNHLY and CDR2 is FYNNEI. This CDR3 is 17 amino acids long. The CDR3 DNA reads as TGTGCCAGCAGTGAAGGAGGGGGGGCGCTTAGTAACTATGGCTACACCTTC. Protein: CASSEGGGALSNYGYTF. The whole variable domain, filled in from reference TRBV2 and TRBJ1-2, reads EPEVTQTPSHQVTQMGQEVILRCVPISNHLYFYWYRQILGQKVEFLVSFYNNEISEKSEIFDDQFSVERPDGSNFTLKIRSTKLEDSAMYFCASSEGGGALSNYGYTFGSGTRLTVV.